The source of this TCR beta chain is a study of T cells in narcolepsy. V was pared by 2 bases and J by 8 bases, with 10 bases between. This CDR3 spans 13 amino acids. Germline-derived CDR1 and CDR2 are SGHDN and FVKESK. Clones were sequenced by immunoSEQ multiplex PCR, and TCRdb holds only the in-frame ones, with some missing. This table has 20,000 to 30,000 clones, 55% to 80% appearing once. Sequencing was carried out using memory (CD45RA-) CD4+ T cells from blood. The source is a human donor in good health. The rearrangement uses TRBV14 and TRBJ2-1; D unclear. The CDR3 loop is CASSQTVADEQFF. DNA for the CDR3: TGTGCCAGCAGCCAAACGGTTGCAGATGAGCAGTTCTTC.